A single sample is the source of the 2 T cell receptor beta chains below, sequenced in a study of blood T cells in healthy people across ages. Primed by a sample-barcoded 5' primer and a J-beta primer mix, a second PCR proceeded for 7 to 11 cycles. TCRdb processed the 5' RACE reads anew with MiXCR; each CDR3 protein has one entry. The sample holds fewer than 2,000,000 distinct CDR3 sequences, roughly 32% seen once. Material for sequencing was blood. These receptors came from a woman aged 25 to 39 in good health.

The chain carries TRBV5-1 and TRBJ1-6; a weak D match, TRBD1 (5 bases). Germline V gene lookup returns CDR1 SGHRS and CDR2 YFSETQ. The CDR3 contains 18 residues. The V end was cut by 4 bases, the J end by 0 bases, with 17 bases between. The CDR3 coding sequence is TGCGCCAGCAGCGAAATGACAGTTTCGAGCTCCTATAATTCACCCCTCCACTTT. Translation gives CASSEMTVSSSYNSPLHF.

CDR3 in DNA: TGTGCCAGCAGTTTATTAGCTCAGGGGACCTACGAGCAGTACTTC. Protein: CASSLLAQGTYEQYF. The chain couples TRBV27 to TRBJ2-7; D is possibly TRBD1 (6 bases). V was cut by 1 base and J by 2 bases, with 12 bases left in between. Germline CDR1 and CDR2: MNHEY and SMNVEV (reference sequence). The length of the CDR3 is 15 residues.